This T cell receptor (beta chain) was profiled in a study of OX40 agonist ivuxolimab in advanced cancers. Study context: The patients got ivuxolimab, which is an agonistic anti-OX40 (CD134) antibody. Ivuxolimab, which patients received intravenously every 2 weeks, was dosed at 0.01 to 10 mg/kg. Three patients had partial responses: one hepatocellular carcinoma, two cutaneous melanoma.

This table comes from immunoSEQ multiplex PCR, and its TCRdb copy is limited to in-frame clones, with some not included. The sample lists about 65,000 clones; roughly 91% were seen once. The CDR3 consists of 15 residues. In germline, CDR1 is SGHTA, CDR2 FQGNSA. V was pared by 1 base and J by 4 bases, with 10 bases between. The source is an adult with an advanced solid tumor such as melanoma, head and neck, liver or kidney cancer. The source material was CD4+ or CD8+ T cells sorted from blood, sampled in a trial of the OX40 agonist ivuxolimab. V gene TRBV7-2 combines with J gene TRBJ2-2, with D unclear. The CDR3 coding sequence is TGTGCCAGCAGCTTAGTTGCCGGATCCACCGGGGAGCTGTTTTTT. Its protein product is CASSLVAGSTGELFF.